Listed here is a single T cell receptor (beta chain). The data belong to a study of blood T cell repertoires in COVID-19. Original analysis: How many nucleated cells were present was estimated from reference gene primer amplification. This table comes from immunoSEQ multiplex PCR, and its TCRdb copy is limited to in-frame clones, with some not included. V, J and clone size are those of that table, while D and trimming were read from the DNA. Among 250,000 to 350,000 clones listed, about 89% were seen once. V dropped 5 bases and J dropped 2 bases, with 13 bases sitting between them. Germline V lookup: CDR1 SGHTA, CDR2 FQGNSA. The CDR3 is 15 residues long. Participant age was roughly 18 to 95 years, and participants resided in fewer than 25 US areas. Categorization into cohorts depended on clinical history that participants reported.

The TCR comes from a woman aged 25 to 39 who had recovered from COVID-19. The sample was PBMCs or T cells enriched from blood (not recorded which). The rearrangement joins TRBV7-2 to TRBJ1-3, with D possibly being TRBD1 (5 bases). The CDR3 loop is CASSDQGWPGNTIYF. Written as DNA, the CDR3 is TGTGCCAGCAGCGACCAGGGATGGCCTGGAAACACCATATATTTT.